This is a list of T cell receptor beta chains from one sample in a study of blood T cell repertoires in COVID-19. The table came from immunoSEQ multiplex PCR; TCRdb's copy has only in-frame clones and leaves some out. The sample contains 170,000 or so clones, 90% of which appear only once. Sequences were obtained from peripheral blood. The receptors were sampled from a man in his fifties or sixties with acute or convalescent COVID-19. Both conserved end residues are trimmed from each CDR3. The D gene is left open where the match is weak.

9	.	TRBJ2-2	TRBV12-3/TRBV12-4	ASRTLRELF
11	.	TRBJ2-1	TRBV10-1	ASSENWATEQF
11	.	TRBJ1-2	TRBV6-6	ASSRTGNYGYT
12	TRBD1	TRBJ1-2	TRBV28	ASSLHPGQVGYT
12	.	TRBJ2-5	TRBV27	ASSPVEDQETQY
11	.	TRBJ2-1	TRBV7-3	ASSLDWDNEQF
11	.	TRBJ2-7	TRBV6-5	ASSTGSRREQY
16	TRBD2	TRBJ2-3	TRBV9	ASSVEGLAATSTDTQY
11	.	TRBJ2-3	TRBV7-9	ASSVDNSDTQY
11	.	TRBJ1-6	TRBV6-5	ASRAQGNSPLH
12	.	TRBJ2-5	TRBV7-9	ASSSGPKRETQY
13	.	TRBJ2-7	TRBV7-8	ASSHSGVGSYEQY
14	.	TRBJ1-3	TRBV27	ASSLQQPGSGNTIY
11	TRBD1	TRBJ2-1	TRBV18	ASSPTTGDEQF
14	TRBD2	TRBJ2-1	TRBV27	ASSPWGTSGGYEQF
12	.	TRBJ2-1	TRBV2	ASHYGGESNEQF
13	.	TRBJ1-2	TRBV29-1	SVAPYREGNYGYT
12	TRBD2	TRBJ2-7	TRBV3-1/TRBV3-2	ASSLSGRGNEQY
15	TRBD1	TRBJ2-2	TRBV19	ASSQTGQGAGTGELF
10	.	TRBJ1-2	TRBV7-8	ASSLYTHGYT
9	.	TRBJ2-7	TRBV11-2	ASSLGLEQY
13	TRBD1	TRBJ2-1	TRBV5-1	ASRLPGQGYNEQF
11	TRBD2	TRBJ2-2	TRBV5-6	ASLTGGTGELF
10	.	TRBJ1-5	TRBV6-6	ASSSGDQPQH
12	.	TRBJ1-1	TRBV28	ASSTGGGLTEAF
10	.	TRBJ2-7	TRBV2	ASWRYYNEQY
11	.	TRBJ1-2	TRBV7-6	ASRGNGGDGYT
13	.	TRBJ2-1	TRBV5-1	ASSLASGSYNEQF
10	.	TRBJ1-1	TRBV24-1	ATASPQGSAF
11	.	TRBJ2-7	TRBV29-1	SVEAGSSYEQY
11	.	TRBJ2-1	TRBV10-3	AISESGDNEQF